This T cell receptor beta chain was profiled in a study of blood T cells in healthy people across ages. In the study overall: T cells yielded about one barcoded beta molecule per two cells through template switching.

This CDR3 has 14 residues. V was pared by 0 bases and J by 4 bases, with 13 bases between. CDR1 is DFQATT, CDR2 SNEGSKA, per germline (reference sequence). A second PCR, run for about 7 to 11 cycles, used a sample-barcoded 5' primer plus a J-beta primer mix. TCRdb called the 5' RACE reads again in MiXCR, with one record for every CDR3 protein. The sample yields about 830,000 distinct CDR3 sequences, 62% seen once. Samples had at least 7 million PBMCs isolated from them. Sequenced input: blood. This receptor was taken from a man aged 25 to 45 in good health. The chain employs TRBV20-1 and TRBJ2-7; weak D call: TRBD1 (7 bases). The CDR3 DNA reads as TGCAGTGCTAGAGATCTCAGGGGGAGGTACGAGCAGTACTTC. This translates into CSARDLRGRYEQYF.